These 10 T cell receptor beta chains were all obtained from the same sample, sequenced in a study of control samples from healthy donors and cancer patients. Some clones are missing from TCRdb's copy, which holds only in-frame ones; the method was immunoSEQ multiplex PCR. The data contain some 150,000 clones, 91% of them singletons. Sequencing was performed on blood. The receptors here all came from a man younger than 30 in good health.

The gene calls are TRBV28 and TRBJ1-2; TRBD1 might be the D (5 bases). V was trimmed by 5 bases and J by 3 bases, leaving 10 bases between them. The CDR3 sequence is 13 residues long. The germline CDR1 and CDR2 sequences are MDHEN and SYDVKM. The CDR3 protein is CASSNEGYYGYTF. CDR3 bases: TGTGCCAGCAGTAATGAGGGGTACTATGGCTACACCTTC.

The chain has TRBV6-5 and TRBJ1-2, with D unresolved. V gave up 8 bases and J gave up 5 bases, with 21 bases separating them. There are 15 residues in the CDR3. From germline, CDR1 is MNHEY and CDR2 SVGAGI. The CDR3 spells CASGPTEDPRYGYTF. CDR3 DNA: TGTGCCAGCGGACCTACAGAGGACCCGAGATATGGCTACACCTTC.

This clone was seen only once. The chain combines TRBV11-2 with TRBJ2-7; 8 bases map to TRBD2. The CDR3 loop spans 17 amino acids. CDR1 is SGHAT, CDR2 FQNNGV, per germline. The junction had 8 bases not matched to a gene; V was cut back by 1 base and J by 0 bases. CDR3 in DNA: TGTGCCAGCAGCTTAGTCTTGGAGCGGGGGCTCTCCTACGAGCAGTACTTC. Residues: CASSLVLERGLSYEQYF.

The gene calls are TRBV7-2 and TRBJ1-4, with D unclear. This CDR3 is 15 amino acids long. Trimming cost V 5 bases and J 3 bases, with 13 bases left between them. Per the germline V gene, CDR1 is SGHTA and CDR2 is FQGNSA. CDR3 coding DNA: TGTGCCAGCAGCCGTAACAGTGGAGCTAATGAAAAACTGTTTTTT. Translated: CASSRNSGANEKLFF.

This clone appeared once. The chain carries TRBV7-9 and TRBJ2-1; 9 nucleotides agree with TRBD1. This CDR3 is built from 17 residues. Germline V gives CDR1 SEHNR, CDR2 FQNEAQ (reference sequence). V was clipped by 5 bases and J by 9 bases; unmatched bases: 17. The CDR3 loop reads CASSGDRGEFAWGEQFF. CDR3 in DNA: TGTGCCAGCAGCGGAGACAGGGGGGAGTTTGCTTGGGGTGAGCAGTTCTTC. Full variable domain (remainder filled in from reference TRBV7-9 and TRBJ2-1): DTGVSQNPRHKITKRGQNVTFRCDPISEHNRLYWYRQTLGQGPEFLTYFQNEAQLEKSRLLSDRFSAERPKGSFSTLEIQRTEQGDSAMYLCASSGDRGEFAWGEQFFGPGTRLTVL.

This chain links TRBV6-5 with TRBJ2-7, with 9 bases lining up with TRBD1. The trim removed 7 bases at V and 0 bases at J, leaving 4 bases unmatched. CDR3 length equals 14 residues. Per germline, CDR1 MNHEY and CDR2 SVGAGI. The CDR3 region has the DNA TGTGCCAGCACGGGGGGACAGGGCTCCTACGAGCAGTACTTC. The encoded protein is CASTGGQGSYEQYF.

This chain uses TRBV6-2 or TRBV6-3 with TRBJ1-5; D remains ambiguous. Germline CDR1 is MNHEY and CDR2 is SVGEGT. This CDR3 region has 13 residues. V shed 5 bases and J shed 6 bases, with 11 bases lying between them. The CDR3 spells CASSAVATQPQHF. In DNA, the CDR3 is TGTGCCAGCAGTGCGGTCGCCACTCAGCCCCAGCATTTT.

The chain recombines TRBV30 with TRBJ2-1, with 10 nucleotides matching TRBD1. The CDR3 length is 14 residues. Trimming took 1 base from V and 8 from J; bases not matched to a gene: 5. Germline V CDR1 and CDR2: GTSNPN, SVGIG (reference sequence). For the CDR3, the DNA is TGTGCCTGGAGTGCCGGACAGGGGGTGGATGAGCAGTTCTTC. It yields the protein CAWSAGQGVDEQFF.

The chain has TRBV30 and TRBJ1-3; 11 bases map to TRBD1. Trimming took 4 bases from V and 6 from J; bases not matched to a gene: 5. The CDR3 has 14 residues. CDR1 is GTSNPN, CDR2 SVGIG, per germline (reference sequence). The CDR3 region is CAWIRDRGANTIYF. DNA of the CDR3: TGTGCCTGGATCCGGGACAGGGGGGCAAACACCATATATTTT.

The chain combines TRBV5-6 with TRBJ1-3; D is ambiguous. The CDR3 covers 14 residues. Germline loops: CDR1 SGHDT, CDR2 YYEEEE. Trimming removed 0 bases at V and 4 bases at J, with 8 bases between. DNA for the CDR3: TGTGCCAGCAGCTTGGAGGGATTAGGAAACACCATATATTTT. This sequence encodes CASSLEGLGNTIYF.